This is a list of T cell receptor beta chains from one sample in a study of blood T cells in healthy people across ages. Via MiXCR, TCRdb re-called the 5' RACE reads, giving one row per CDR3 protein. The sample lists about 800,000 distinct CDR3 sequences, roughly 25% occurring once. The data also belong to a second study, concerning T cells of mothers and their children.

The sample taken for sequencing was blood. Receptors were obtained from a boy aged 5-17 years in good health. The CDR3 runs from the conserved cysteine through the conserved F or W. The order of the fields is clone size, D gene, J gene, V gene, CDR3 protein, CDR3 DNA. D genes are given only for firm matches. A row's size may be missing; if present it is once, few, many or a size class.

. . TRBJ1-2 TRBV9 CASSGRQVGYTF TGTGCCAGCAGCGGTCGACAGGTCGGCTACACCTTC
. . TRBJ2-7 TRBV28 CASSHRGRVNEQYF TGTGCCAGCAGCCACAGGGGGAGGGTCAACGAGCAGTACTTC
. . TRBJ2-5 TRBV6-6 CASSPPEYQETQYF TGTGCCAGCAGTCCTCCGGAGTACCAAGAGACCCAGTACTTC
. . TRBJ1-1 TRBV5-5 CASSLAWTNPEAFF TGTGCCAGCAGCTTGGCCTGGACCAACCCTGAAGCTTTCTTT
. . TRBJ2-2 TRBV10-3 CAISEVGVSGELFF TGTGCCATCAGTGAAGTGGGGGTCTCCGGGGAGCTGTTTTTT
few TRBD2 TRBJ2-4 TRBV15 CATSRAGLAGAILAKNIQYF TGTGCCACCAGCAGAGCAGGACTAGCGGGAGCTATTCTGGCCAAAAACATTCAGTACTTC
. . TRBJ2-3 TRBV2 CASSEDTRGATDTQYF TGTGCCAGCAGTGAAGACACCCGGGGGGCCACAGATACGCAGTATTTT
. . TRBJ2-5 TRBV24-1 CATSDRGGVQETQYF TGTGCCACCAGTGATCGAGGCGGGGTCCAAGAGACCCAGTACTTC
few . TRBJ1-2 TRBV28 CASSPRTNFLNYGYTF TGTGCCAGCAGTCCCCGGACAAACTTCTTGAACTATGGCTACACCTTC
. . TRBJ2-2 TRBV29-1 CSGARVNTGELFF TGCAGCGGGGCCAGAGTAAACACCGGGGAGCTGTTTTTT
once . TRBJ2-7 TRBV7-9 CAIWDGEEQYF TGTGCCATCTGGGACGGCGAGGAGCAGTACTTC
many TRBD1 TRBJ1-4 TRBV4-3 CASSPWGPGTGQKGSEKLFF TGCGCCAGCAGCCCCTGGGGCCCCGGGACAGGGCAGAAGGGGAGTGAAAAACTGTTTTTT
few TRBD1 TRBJ2-3 TRBV29-1 CSVEVDMLGQPEDTQYF TGCAGCGTTGAAGTTGATATGTTGGGACAGCCTGAAGATACGCAGTATTTT
few TRBD1 TRBJ2-4 TRBV29-1 CSVPGTGGRENIQYF TGCAGCGTTCCCGGGACAGGGGGCAGAGAAAACATTCAGTACTTC
few TRBD1 TRBJ1-3 TRBV6-5 CASSSHSPGTGDNTIYF TGTGCCAGCAGTTCCCACTCACCCGGGACAGGAGATAACACCATATATTTT
. . TRBJ2-3 TRBV20-1 CSARQGGSDTQYF TGCAGTGCTAGACAGGGGGGATCAGATACGCAGTATTTT
few . TRBJ1-6 TRBV20-1 CSARDSTGRPDSPLHF TGCAGTGCTAGAGATTCTACAGGGAGGCCAGATTCACCCCTCCACTTT
. . TRBJ2-7 TRBV29-1 CSVDGDTNYEQYF TGCAGCGTTGACGGGGACACAAACTACGAGCAGTACTTC
. TRBD1 TRBJ2-7 TRBV5-1 CASSLRPGQGAYEQYF TGCGCCAGCAGCTTGAGGCCGGGACAGGGGGCCTACGAGCAGTACTTC
. . TRBJ2-7 TRBV7-9 CASSPEIYEQYF TGTGCCAGCAGCCCGGAGATCTACGAGCAGTACTTC
few TRBD2 TRBJ2-7 TRBV11-2 CASRMTSGGRGQYF TGTGCCAGCAGAATGACTAGCGGGGGCCGAGGGCAGTACTTC
few . TRBJ1-1 TRBV25-1 CASSDPGTEAFF TGTGCCAGCAGTGACCCGGGGACTGAAGCTTTCTTT
few . TRBJ2-4 TRBV24-1 CATSDSKNIQYF TGTGCCACCAGTGATAGCAAAAACATTCAGTACTTC
. . TRBJ2-7 TRBV28 CASSSGGASWEQYF TGTGCCAGCAGTTCGGGGGGCGCCTCCTGGGAGCAGTACTTC
few . TRBJ2-6 TRBV7-9 CASSFEGNSGANVLTF TGTGCCAGCAGCTTTGAAGGGAACTCTGGGGCCAACGTCCTGACTTTC
few . TRBJ2-3 TRBV3-1 CASSLTKGGDTQYF TGTGCCAGCAGTCTAACTAAAGGGGGAGATACGCAGTATTTT
few . TRBJ2-5 TRBV6-6 CASSSGGGMETQYF TGTGCCAGCAGCTCCGGAGGAGGGATGGAGACCCAGTACTTC
few TRBD2 TRBJ2-1 TRBV7-8 CASSEGLAGGENEQFF TGTGCCAGCAGCGAGGGTCTAGCGGGAGGGGAGAATGAGCAGTTCTTC
few TRBD1 TRBJ2-7 TRBV29-1 CSVTGTVTYEQYF TGCAGCGTCACCGGGACAGTCACCTACGAGCAGTACTTC
few . TRBJ2-4 TRBV21-1 CASSKEVYRVGIQYF TGTGCCAGCAGCAAAGAAGTGTACAGGGTAGGAATTCAGTACTTC
. TRBD2 TRBJ2-7 TRBV7-2 CASSLDGRGGREQYF TGTGCCAGCAGCTTAGACGGCCGGGGGGGCCGCGAGCAGTACTTC
few . TRBJ2-3 TRBV6-4 CASSDRGAPDTQYF TGTGCCAGCAGTGACAGGGGGGCCCCAGATACGCAGTATTTT
. TRBD1 TRBJ2-7 TRBV7-6 CASSWDRQGAEQYF TGTGCCAGCAGCTGGGACAGGCAAGGAGCGGAGCAGTACTTC
few . TRBJ2-5 TRBV28 CASSPASRGGETQYF TGTGCCAGCAGTCCCGCCTCCAGGGGGGGAGAGACCCAGTACTTC
few . TRBJ2-4 TRBV6-2/TRBV6-3 CASSGTPVLAKNIQYF TGTGCCAGCAGTGGGACCCCAGTACTAGCCAAAAACATTCAGTACTTC
many . TRBJ2-7 TRBV20-1 CSARAVRGGYEQYF TGCAGTGCTAGAGCTGTTCGGGGAGGTTACGAGCAGTACTTC
. . TRBJ1-3 TRBV4-1 CASSPGSHSGNTIYF TGCGCCAGCAGCCCCGGGAGCCACTCTGGAAACACCATATATTTT
. . TRBJ1-4 TRBV7-2 CASSSIQGTNEKLFF TGTGCCAGCAGCTCGATACAGGGAACTAATGAAAAACTGTTTTTT
. TRBD1 TRBJ1-4 TRBV6-5 CASSKNTGGSNEKLFF TGTGCCAGCAGTAAGAATACAGGGGGCAGTAATGAAAAACTGTTTTTT
. . TRBJ1-2 TRBV6-2/TRBV6-3 CASRLSKVYGYTF TGTGCCAGCAGGCTTAGCAAGGTCTATGGCTACACCTTC
. TRBD1 TRBJ2-7 TRBV20-1 CSARDPGGPDEQYF TGCAGTGCTAGAGATCCAGGGGGTCCCGACGAGCAGTACTTC
. . TRBJ2-1 TRBV19 CASTLIGSPYNEQFF TGTGCCAGTACTCTAATCGGGAGCCCCTACAATGAGCAGTTCTTC
many TRBD2 TRBJ2-6 TRBV4-3 CASSPGGGSTSSGANVLTF TGCGCCAGCAGCCCCGGGGGGGGGTCGACGAGCTCTGGGGCCAACGTCCTGACTTTC
. TRBD2 TRBJ2-2 TRBV7-2 CASSLPEAGGPGITGELFF TGTGCCAGCAGCTTACCCGAAGCGGGAGGGCCTGGAATAACCGGGGAGCTGTTTTTT
. . TRBJ2-7 TRBV30 CAWSSSYEQYF TGTGCCTGGTCCAGCAGCTACGAGCAGTACTTC
many TRBD1 TRBJ2-5 TRBV6-5 CASSYPGGGETQYF TGTGCCAGCAGTTACCCAGGGGGTGGGGAGACCCAGTACTTC
few . TRBJ2-4 TRBV6-4 CASSDPKRAEGILAKNIQYF TGTGCCAGCAGTGACCCGAAGAGAGCGGAGGGAATTTTAGCCAAAAACATTCAGTACTTC
. TRBD1 TRBJ1-3 TRBV19 CASSWQGDSGNTIYF TGTGCCAGTAGTTGGCAGGGGGATTCTGGAAACACCATATATTTT
few . TRBJ1-5 TRBV6-5 CASSYYGNQPQHF TGTGCCAGCAGTTACTACGGCAATCAGCCCCAGCATTTT
few TRBD1 TRBJ1-2 TRBV9 CASSVGRGYYGYTF TGTGCCAGCAGCGTAGGCAGGGGGTACTATGGCTACACCTTC
. TRBD1 TRBJ2-1 TRBV6-5 CASSYLPGQGNNEQFF TGTGCCAGCAGTTACTTACCGGGACAGGGTAACAATGAGCAGTTCTTC
few . TRBJ1-2 TRBV29-1 CSVEGEGAFDYGYTF TGCAGCGTTGAAGGAGAAGGGGCGTTCGACTATGGCTACACCTTC
few . TRBJ2-7 TRBV5-1 CASSLGEKYEQYF TGCGCCAGCAGCTTGGGGGAGAAATACGAGCAGTACTTC
. . TRBJ2-7 TRBV28 CASRDTYSYEQYF TGTGCCAGCCGGGACACCTACTCCTACGAGCAGTACTTC